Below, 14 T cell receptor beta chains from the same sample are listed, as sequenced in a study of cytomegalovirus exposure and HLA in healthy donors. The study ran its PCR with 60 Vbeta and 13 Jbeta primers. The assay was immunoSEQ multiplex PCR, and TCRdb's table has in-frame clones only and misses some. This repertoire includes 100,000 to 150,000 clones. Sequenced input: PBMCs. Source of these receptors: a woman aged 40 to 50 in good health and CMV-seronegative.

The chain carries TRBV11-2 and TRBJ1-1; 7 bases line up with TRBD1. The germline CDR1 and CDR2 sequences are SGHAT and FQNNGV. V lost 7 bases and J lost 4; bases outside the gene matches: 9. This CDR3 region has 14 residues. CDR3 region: CASKIIRGATEAFF. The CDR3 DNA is TGTGCCAGCAAAATTATCAGGGGGGCCACTGAAGCTTTCTTT.

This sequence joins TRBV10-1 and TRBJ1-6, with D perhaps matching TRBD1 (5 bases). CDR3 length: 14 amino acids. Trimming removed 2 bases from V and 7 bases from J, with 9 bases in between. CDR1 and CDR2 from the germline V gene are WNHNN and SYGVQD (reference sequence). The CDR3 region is CASSETGLNSPLHF. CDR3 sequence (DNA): TGCGCCAGCAGTGAGACAGGCCTAAATTCACCCCTCCACTTT.

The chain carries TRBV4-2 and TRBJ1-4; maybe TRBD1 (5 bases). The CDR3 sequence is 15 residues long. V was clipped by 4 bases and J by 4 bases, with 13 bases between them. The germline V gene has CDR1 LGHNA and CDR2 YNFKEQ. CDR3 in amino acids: CASSPQVQDNEKLFF. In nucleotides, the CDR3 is TGTGCCAGCAGCCCGCAAGTACAGGATAATGAAAAACTGTTTTTT.

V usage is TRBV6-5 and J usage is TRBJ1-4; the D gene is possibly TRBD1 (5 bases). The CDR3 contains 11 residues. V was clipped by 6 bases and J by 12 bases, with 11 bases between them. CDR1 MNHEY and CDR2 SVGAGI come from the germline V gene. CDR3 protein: CASSQGTQLFF. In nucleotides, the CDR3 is TGTGCCAGCAGCCAGGGCACCCAACTGTTTTTT.

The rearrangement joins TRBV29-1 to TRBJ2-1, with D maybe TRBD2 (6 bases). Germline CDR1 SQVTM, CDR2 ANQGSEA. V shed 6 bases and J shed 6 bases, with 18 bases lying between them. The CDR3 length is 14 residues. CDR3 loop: CSVPSGTYINEQFF. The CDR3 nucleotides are TGCAGCGTCCCATCCGGGACTTATATCAATGAGCAGTTCTTC.

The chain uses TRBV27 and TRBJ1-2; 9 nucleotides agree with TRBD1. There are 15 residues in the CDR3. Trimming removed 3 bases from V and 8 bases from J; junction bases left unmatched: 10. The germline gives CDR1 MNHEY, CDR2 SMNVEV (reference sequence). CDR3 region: CASSFSGTGLRGYTF. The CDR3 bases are TGTGCCAGCAGTTTTTCGGGGACAGGGCTCAGGGGCTACACCTTC.

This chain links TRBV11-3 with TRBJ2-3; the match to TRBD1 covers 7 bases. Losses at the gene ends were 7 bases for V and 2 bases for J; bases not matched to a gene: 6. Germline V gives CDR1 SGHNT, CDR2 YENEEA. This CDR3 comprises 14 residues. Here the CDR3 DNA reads TGTGCCAGCAACGAGGGACAGTCCACAGATACGCAGTATTTT. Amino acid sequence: CASNEGQSTDTQYF.

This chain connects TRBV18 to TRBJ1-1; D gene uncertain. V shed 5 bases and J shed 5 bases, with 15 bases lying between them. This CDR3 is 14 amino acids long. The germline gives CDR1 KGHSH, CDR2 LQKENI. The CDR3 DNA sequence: TGTGCCAGCTCAAAAGACGCGGGAATGACTGAAGCTTTCTTT. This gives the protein CASSKDAGMTEAFF.

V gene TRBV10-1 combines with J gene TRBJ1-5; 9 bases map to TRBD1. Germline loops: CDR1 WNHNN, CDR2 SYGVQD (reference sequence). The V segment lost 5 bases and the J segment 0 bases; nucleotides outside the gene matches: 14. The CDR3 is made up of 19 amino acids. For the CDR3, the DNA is TGCGCCAGCAGTCCCTCCGGGGACAGGGCTATTATTAGCAATCAGCCCCAGCATTTT. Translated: CASSPSGDRAIISNQPQHF.

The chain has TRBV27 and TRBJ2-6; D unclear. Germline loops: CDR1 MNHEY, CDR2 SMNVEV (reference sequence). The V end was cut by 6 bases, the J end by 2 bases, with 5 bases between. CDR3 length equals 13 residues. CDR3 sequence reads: CASSGTGANVLTF. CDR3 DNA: TGTGCCAGCAGCGGTACTGGGGCCAACGTCCTGACTTTC.

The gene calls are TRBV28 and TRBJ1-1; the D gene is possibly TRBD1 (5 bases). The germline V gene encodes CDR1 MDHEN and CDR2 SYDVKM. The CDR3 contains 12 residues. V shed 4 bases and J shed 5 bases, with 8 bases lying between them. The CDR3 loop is CASSSKGTEAFF. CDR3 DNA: TGTGCCAGCAGTTCCAAGGGGACTGAAGCTTTCTTT.

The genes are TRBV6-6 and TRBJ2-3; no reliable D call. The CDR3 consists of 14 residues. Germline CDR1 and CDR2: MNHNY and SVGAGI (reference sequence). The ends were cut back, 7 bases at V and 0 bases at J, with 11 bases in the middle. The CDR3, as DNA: TGTGCCAGCACTCAGTTCTCGAGCACAGATACGCAGTATTTT. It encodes CASTQFSSTDTQYF.

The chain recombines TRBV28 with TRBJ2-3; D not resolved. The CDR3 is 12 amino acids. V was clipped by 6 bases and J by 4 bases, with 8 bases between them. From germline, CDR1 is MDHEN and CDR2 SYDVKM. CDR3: CASRAAPDTQYF. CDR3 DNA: TGTGCCAGCAGGGCCGCCCCAGATACGCAGTATTTT.

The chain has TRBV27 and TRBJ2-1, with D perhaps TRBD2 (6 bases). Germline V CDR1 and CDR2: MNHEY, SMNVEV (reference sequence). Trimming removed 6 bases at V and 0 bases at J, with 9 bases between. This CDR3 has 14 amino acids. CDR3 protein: CASREGRSYNEQFF. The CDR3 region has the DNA TGTGCCAGCAGGGAGGGGCGCTCCTACAATGAGCAGTTCTTC.